This note documents a single TCR beta chain sequence. At least 3 on the Clinical Activity Score was recorded for ophthalmopathy patients, who also had NOSPECS grade at least 4 and duration under 3 months. Diagnostic decisions used clinical symptoms, serum thyroxine and TRAb, thyroid ultrasound and orbital computed tomography. The data were obtained in a study of T cells in Graves' hyperthyroidism and ophthalmopathy. This CDR3 spans 11 amino acids. Germline V gene sequence: CDR1 MNHNS, CDR2 SASEGT. V lost 5 bases and J lost 7, with 6 bases in between. RNA transcripts gave rise to amplified TCR beta CDR3 regions. Carried out on the TCR CDR3, a first-round RT-PCR used the HTBI primer set. TCRdb re-called the multiplex PCR reads with MiXCR, one entry per CDR3 protein. The repertoire holds about 460,000 distinct CDR3 sequences, approximately 23% seen once, with 45% to 55% in the top ten.

The origin of this receptor is a woman in her 70s with Graves' ophthalmopathy. This rearrangement joins TRBV6-1 to TRBJ2-1; D gene unclear. Sequenced input: blood. This chain's CDR3 is CASSSWNEQFF. Written as DNA, the CDR3 is TGTGCCAGCAGTTCGTGGAATGAGCAGTTCTTC.